This record covers a single TCR beta chain. Per germline, CDR1 SEHNR and CDR2 FQNEAQ (reference sequence). The CDR3 consists of 13 residues. V was clipped by 3 bases and J by 1 base, with 6 bases between them. This sample is part of a study of control samples from healthy donors and cancer patients. Libraries were prepared by immunoSEQ multiplex PCR; TCRdb keeps only in-frame clonotypes and omits some of them. The sample has tens of thousands of clones, roughly nine tenths seen once; the top ten hold about 5.5%. This chain links TRBV7-9 with TRBJ1-1; D not certain. The sequenced sample consisted of blood. The sequence was obtained from a man between 45 and 60 years old in good health. In DNA, the CDR3 is TGTGCCAGCAGCTTTTGGGAGAACACTGAAGCTTTCTTT. Translation: CASSFWENTEAFF.